This T cell receptor beta chain emerged from a study of response to subunit inactivated influenza vaccine. This clonotype was seen a handful of times. The CDR3 is 13 residues long. Between the trimmed V and J ends, which lost 5 bases and 6 bases, there was a span of 14 bases. Germline V gene data show CDR1 as MNHEY and CDR2 as SMNVEV (reference sequence). TCRdb used MiXCR to reprocess the RT-PCR reads, holding one entry per CDR3 protein. The sample has some 150,000 distinct CDR3 sequences; around 12% are singletons. The data also belong to a second study, concerning T cells expressing NK-cell markers. This second report adds: Production of TCR beta cDNA relied on 5'RACE template switching with UMIs.

The chain couples TRBV27 to TRBJ2-7, with D possibly TRBD1 on 6 matching bases. This TCR was sampled from a man over 45 who received an inactivated influenza vaccine. The sample here was CD8+ T cells sorted from PBMCs, taken 11 to 12 days after vaccination. In DNA form, the CDR3 reads TGTGCCAGCAGTCTATTACAGGGTTCCGAGCAGTACTTC. Translated: CASSLLQGSEQYF.